The T cell receptor beta chain described here comes from a study of control samples from healthy donors and cancer patients. CDR1 MRHNA and CDR2 SNTAGT come from the germline V gene. This CDR3 is 14 amino acids long. V lost 4 bases to trimming and J lost 4 bases; unmatched junction nucleotides: 4. Sequencing used immunoSEQ multiplex PCR; TCRdb keeps in-frame clones, though not all of them. The sample contains about 250,000 clones, over 75% of which appear only once. The chain uses TRBV6-4 and TRBJ2-1; TRBD1 matches 7 bases. Sequenced: PBMCs. The clonotype comes from a woman aged 55-69 years with lung cancer. Here the CDR3 reads CASSAGTEYNEQFF. CDR3 coding DNA: TGTGCCAGCAGTGCCGGGACAGAATACAATGAGCAGTTCTTC.